This T cell receptor (delta chain) was retrieved from a study of human gamma delta and Vdelta1 T cells. The CDR3 contains 21 residues. Germline-derived CDR1 and CDR2 are TSWWSYY and QGS. With CATT, TCRdb re-called clones from the PCR reads. In the table there are about 6,300 delta-chain clones, around 41% of which are singletons. This clone was picked up a small number of times. The antigen remains unidentified. It differs at one base from a far larger clone, so likely a read error. The V call is TRDV1, the J call TRDJ1, with D possibly being TRDD3 (5 bases). The sequenced sample was Vdelta1 gamma-delta T cells from blood grown in culture (DOT cells). This clonotype was obtained from a human donor in good health. The CDR3 spells CALGELVPILHTTPGTDKHIF. CDR3 DNA sequence: TGTGCTCTTGGGGAACTAGTTCCCATTCTACACACTACTCCGGGGACCGATAAACACATCTTT.